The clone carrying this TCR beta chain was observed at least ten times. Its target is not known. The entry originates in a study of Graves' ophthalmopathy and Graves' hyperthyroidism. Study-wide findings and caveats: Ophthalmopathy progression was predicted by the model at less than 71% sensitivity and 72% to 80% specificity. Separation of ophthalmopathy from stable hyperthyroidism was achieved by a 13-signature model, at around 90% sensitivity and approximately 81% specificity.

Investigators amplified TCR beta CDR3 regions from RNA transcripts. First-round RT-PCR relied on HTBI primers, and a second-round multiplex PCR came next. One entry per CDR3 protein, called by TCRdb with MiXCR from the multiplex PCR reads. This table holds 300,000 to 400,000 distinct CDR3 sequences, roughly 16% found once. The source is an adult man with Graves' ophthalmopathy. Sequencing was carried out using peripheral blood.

CDR3 bases: TGCAGTGCTGGAGCGCGACAGGGGGGCTACGAGCAGTACTTC. It translates to CSAGARQGGYEQYF. The chain joins TRBV20-1 to TRBJ2-7, with TRBD1 matching 9 bases. Germline V gene lookup returns CDR1 DFQATT and CDR2 SNEGSKA (reference sequence). The CDR3 spans 14 residues. The V segment lost 5 bases and the J segment 3 bases; nucleotides outside the gene matches: 8.